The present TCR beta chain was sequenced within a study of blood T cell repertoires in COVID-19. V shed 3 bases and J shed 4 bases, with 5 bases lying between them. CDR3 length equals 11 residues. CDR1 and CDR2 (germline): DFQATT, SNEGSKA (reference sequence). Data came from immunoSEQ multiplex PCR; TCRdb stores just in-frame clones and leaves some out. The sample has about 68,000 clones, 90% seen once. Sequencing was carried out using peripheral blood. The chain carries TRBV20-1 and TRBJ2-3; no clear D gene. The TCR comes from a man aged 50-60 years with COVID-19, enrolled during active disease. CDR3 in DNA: TGCAGTGCTAGCCTCGCAGATACGCAGTATTTT. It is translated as CSASLADTQYF.